The 28 T cell receptor beta chains given below trace back to one sample, sequenced in a study of neurological immune-mediated disorders. TCRdb passed the 5' RACE reads through MiXCR, listing each CDR3 protein once. The sample contains tens of thousands of distinct CDR3 sequences, 13% to 15% of which appear only once. Sequencing used PBMCs. The source of these receptors is a woman in her forties or fifties with HTLV-1-associated myelopathy (HAM/TSP).

This clonotype was seen at least ten times. V is TRBV25-1 and J is TRBJ1-3; no clear D. This CDR3 region has 13 residues. V was cut by 6 bases and J by 4 bases, with 10 bases left in between. Germline CDR1 MGHDK, CDR2 SYGVNS. CDR3 nucleotide sequence: TGTGCCAGCAGAGACCTGAGGGGAAACACCATATATTTT. Protein sequence: CASRDLRGNTIYF.

The chain uses TRBV6-2 or TRBV6-3 and TRBJ2-5, with a weak D call TRBD2 (5 bases). Per germline, CDR1 MNHEY and CDR2 SVGEGT. V dropped 0 bases and J dropped 8 bases, with 19 bases sitting between them. The CDR3 runs to 16 residues. The DNA of the CDR3 is TGTGCCAGCAGTTACTCGAGGACTGCGTGCGAGGTCACCCAGTACTTC. Residues: CASSYSRTACEVTQYF.

In its sample, this clonotype was seen many times. V gene TRBV7-2 combines with J gene TRBJ1-5; TRBD1 matches at 10 bases. V trimming: 5 bases; J trimming: 4 bases; junction bases outside the gene matches: 5. The CDR3 is made up of 15 amino acids. Germline CDR1 reads SGHTA; CDR2 reads FQGNSA. The CDR3 spells CASSPGQGRNQPQHF. As DNA, the CDR3 is TGTGCCAGCAGCCCGGGACAGGGGAGGAATCAGCCCCAGCATTTT. The full variable domain, completed using reference TRBV7-2 and TRBJ1-5, is GAGVSQSPSNKVTEKGKDVELRCDPISGHTALYWYRQSLGQGLEFLIYFQGNSAPDKSGLPSDRFSAERTGGSVSTLTIQRTQQEDSAVYLCASSPGQGRNQPQHFGDGTRLSIL.

This clonotype was found many times. V usage is TRBV5-1 and J usage is TRBJ2-3, with TRBD1 as a possible D gene (6 bases). Germline lookup yields CDR1 SGHRS and CDR2 YFSETQ. V shed 4 bases and J shed 0 bases, with 15 bases lying between them. The CDR3 length is 16 residues. Here the CDR3 DNA reads TGCGCCAGCAGCCCCCGGATTCAGGGGAGCACAGATACGCAGTATTTT. Amino acid sequence: CASSPRIQGSTDTQYF.

This clonotype came up many times. V is TRBV27 and J is TRBJ2-1; D is tentatively TRBD1 or TRBD2 (5 bases each). This CDR3 is built from 15 residues. CDR1 MNHEY and CDR2 SMNVEV come from the germline V gene (reference sequence). V was cut by 4 bases and J by 3 bases, with 13 bases left in between. The CDR3 sequence is CASSWGSTIYNEQFF. The CDR3, as DNA: TGTGCCAGCAGTTGGGGGAGTACCATCTACAATGAGCAGTTCTTC.

This clonotype appeared many times. The CDR3 bases are TGCGCCAGCAGGCCCCCCCTTACTAGCGGGGGGCGGCAAGAGACCCAGTACTTC. Residues: CASRPPLTSGGRQETQYF. This chain links TRBV5-1 with TRBJ2-5; 12 nucleotides agree with TRBD2. Per germline, CDR1 SGHRS and CDR2 YFSETQ. The length of the CDR3 is 18 residues. Germline trimming cut 5 bases from V and 2 bases from J; bases unmatched to any gene: 13.

This clonotype was seen once. The genes are TRBV20-1 and TRBJ2-7; tentatively, D is TRBD2 (6 bases). Germline loops: CDR1 DFQATT, CDR2 SNEGSKA (reference sequence). CDR3 length: 13 amino acids. V was shortened by 6 bases and J by 6 bases, with 18 bases between the two germline ends. The CDR3 protein is CSARRDFNSEQYF. The CDR3 DNA reads TGCAGTGCCAGGCGGGATTTTAACTCCGAGCAGTACTTC.

This clonotype was counted at least ten times. The chain has TRBV9 and TRBJ1-3; TRBD1 matches 8 bases. Trimming cost V 4 bases and J 0 bases; bases outside gene matches: 9. Germline loops: CDR1 SGDLS, CDR2 YYNGEE. This CDR3 spans 17 amino acids. The DNA for the CDR3 is TGTGCCAGCAGCCTCCAAGGACAGGGTTACTCTGGAAACACCATATATTTT. This sequence encodes CASSLQGQGYSGNTIYF.

This clonotype was counted many times. V usage is TRBV5-5 and J usage is TRBJ1-2, with 7 positions matching TRBD1. The germline V gene has CDR1 SGHKS and CDR2 YYEKEE (reference sequence). With V trimmed by 2 bases and J by 1 base, 5 bases remained unmatched. The CDR3 length is 15 residues. CDR3 in amino acids: CASSLTGQNNYGYTF. The CDR3, as DNA: TGTGCCAGCAGCTTAACGGGACAGAATAACTATGGCTACACCTTC.

This clonotype was seen ten or more times. The chain has TRBV27 and TRBJ2-2; no firm D call. The V gene lost 3 bases and the J gene lost 9 bases, with 8 bases spanning the gap. CDR1 is MNHEY, CDR2 SMNVEV, per germline (reference sequence). This CDR3 contains 12 residues. CDR3 coding DNA: TGTGCCAGCAGTTTTTGGGGTCGGGAGCTGTTTTTT. Its translation is CASSFWGRELFF.

This clonotype was detected many times. The chain is built from TRBV11-2 and TRBJ2-5; unclear D gene. Germline CDR1 and CDR2: SGHAT and FQNNGV. V lost 1 base to trimming and J lost 5 bases, with 8 bases between them. The CDR3 is 13 residues long. This CDR3 reads CASSLGAKETQYF. Written as DNA, the CDR3 is TGTGCCAGCAGCTTAGGGGCTAAGGAGACCCAGTACTTC.

This clonotype came up many times. The V call is TRBV20-1, the J call TRBJ2-7; the match to TRBD2 covers 12 bases. Losses at the gene ends were 5 bases for V and 5 bases for J; bases not matched to a gene: 7. Per the germline V gene, CDR1 is DFQATT and CDR2 is SNEGSKA (reference sequence). This CDR3 comprises 14 residues. CDR3 nucleotide sequence: TGCAGTGCTGCTAGCGGGGGGGCCTCGGACGAGCAGTACTTC. It encodes CSAASGGASDEQYF.

This clonotype was counted many times. The genes are TRBV11-2 and TRBJ2-1; 10 nucleotides align to TRBD2. Unmatched junction bases numbered 12, after V lost 1 base and J lost 9 bases. This CDR3 has 17 residues. Germline V gene sequence: CDR1 SGHAT, CDR2 FQNNGV. The CDR3 nucleotides are TGTGCCAGCAGCTTAGGGCTAGCGGGGGCCCCTGTGGGTGAGCAGTTCTTC. Encoded protein: CASSLGLAGAPVGEQFF.

This clonotype has a count of ten or more. The rearrangement links TRBV7-9 to TRBJ2-1; 9 bases are shared with TRBD2. V trimming: 5 bases; J trimming: 7 bases; junction bases outside the gene matches: 12. The V gene's germline CDR1 is SEHNR and CDR2 FQNEAQ (reference sequence). The CDR3 has 16 residues. DNA for the CDR3: TGTGCCAGCAGCGGGCCAGCGGGGGGCACGGGGAATGAGCAGTTCTTC. Translated: CASSGPAGGTGNEQFF.

This clonotype was detected ten times or more. The chain is built from TRBV6-6 and TRBJ1-4, with a possible D match to TRBD1 (5 bases). CDR1 and CDR2 (germline): MNHNY, SVGAGI (reference sequence). The V gene lost 7 bases and the J gene lost 2 bases, with 17 bases spanning the gap. The CDR3 consists of 16 residues. The CDR3 DNA reads as TGTGCCAGCACCAGATCGGGAGGGGCCACTAATGAAAAACTGTTTTTT. Protein: CASTRSGGATNEKLFF.

This clonotype was counted at least ten times. The gene calls are TRBV7-9 and TRBJ1-5; TRBD1 is a possible D gene (6 bases). The CDR3 is made up of 13 amino acids. Deletions cut 7 bases from V and 4 bases from J, with 11 bases between. Per the germline V gene, CDR1 is SEHNR and CDR2 is FQNEAQ (reference sequence). The CDR3 nucleotides read TGTGCCAGCACCGGAGGGGGGAATCAGCCCCAGCATTTT. Translated, it gives CASTGGGNQPQHF. Using reference TRBV7-9 and TRBJ1-5 for the parts outside the CDR3, the full variable domain is DTGVSQNPRHKITKRGQNVTFRCDPISEHNRLYWYRQTLGQGPEFLTYFQNEAQLEKSRLLSDRFSAERPKGSFSTLEIQRTEQGDSAMYLCASTGGGNQPQHFGDGTRLSIL.

This clonotype was picked up a small number of times. The V and J genes are TRBV9 and TRBJ1-2; a possible D gene is TRBD1 (5 bases). This CDR3 is built from 14 residues. Germline values: CDR1 SGDLS, CDR2 YYNGEE. The V end was cut by 2 bases, the J end by 1 base, with 9 bases between. CDR3 sequence (DNA): TGTGCCAGCAGCGTCGCAGGGTTTAACTATGGCTACACCTTC. Translating it yields CASSVAGFNYGYTF.

Ten or more counts support this clonotype. The genes are TRBV20-1 and TRBJ2-3, with TRBD2 identical over 8 bases. The V gene end was trimmed by 7 bases and the J gene end by 5 bases; junction bases not matched to a gene: 14. The CDR3 consists of 15 residues. Germline CDR1 DFQATT, CDR2 SNEGSKA (reference sequence). The CDR3 DNA reads as TGCAGTGTCTTGCCCGGGACTAGTGTTGGAGATACGCAGTATTTT. Protein product: CSVLPGTSVGDTQYF.

Ten or more counts support this clonotype. This chain joins TRBV20-1 and TRBJ1-2, with TRBD1 matching over 8 bases. V lost 6 bases, J lost 3 bases, and 6 bases stayed unmatched. CDR3 length: 13 amino acids. The germline CDR1 and CDR2 sequences are DFQATT and SNEGSKA (reference sequence). CDR3 residues: CSATQGGDYGYTF. CDR3 DNA sequence: TGCAGTGCCACACAGGGGGGGGACTATGGCTACACCTTC.

In regard to this clonotype: At one boundary the junction diverges from the germline segment, which might be a read error. This chain links TRBV3-1 with TRBJ1-2; D not resolved. CDR1 and CDR2 (germline): LGHDT, YNNKEL (reference sequence). The CDR3 runs 14 residues. The CDR3 DNA reads TGTGCCAGCAGCCCAGATGGTCAGTGGCGGGGAACCTTCTTC. This gives the protein CASSPDGQWRGTFF.

Many counts were recorded for this clonotype. The J gene is TRBJ2-7, the V gene TRBV29-1; D possibly matches TRBD1 or TRBD2 (5 bases each). The V gene lost 4 bases and the J gene lost 7 bases, with 14 bases spanning the gap. The CDR3 spans 12 residues. The germline CDR1 and CDR2 sequences are SQVTM and ANQGSEA. The DNA of the CDR3 is TGCAGCGTTGGGGACCCTCCTTTTGAGCAGTACTTC. This codes for CSVGDPPFEQYF.

This chain uses TRBV27 with TRBJ2-1, with TRBD1 identical over 9 bases. With V trimmed by 3 bases and J by 4 bases, 7 bases remained unmatched. The germline gives CDR1 MNHEY, CDR2 SMNVEV (reference sequence). CDR3 length: 16 amino acids. Here the CDR3 DNA reads TGTGCCAGCAGTTTTTTCTTGACAGGGGGGTACAATGAGCAGTTCTTC. This translates into CASSFFLTGGYNEQFF.

Many counts were recorded for this clonotype. The chain combines TRBV5-6 with TRBJ1-1; D possibly corresponds to TRBD1 (6 bases). The CDR3 extends over 14 amino acids. Germline V gene data show CDR1 as SGHDT and CDR2 as YYEEEE. V was pared by 5 bases and J by 3 bases, with 14 bases between. The CDR3 region has the DNA TGTGCCAGCAGGAGAGGGGGGTTGGACACTGAAGCTTTCTTT. It translates to CASRRGGLDTEAFF.

This clonotype has ten or more counts. This chain joins TRBV20-1 and TRBJ2-7; 8 nucleotides agree with TRBD1. Trimming removed 6 bases from V and 2 bases from J; junction bases left unmatched: 9. CDR1 and CDR2 from the germline V gene are DFQATT and SNEGSKA (reference sequence). The CDR3 contains 14 residues. The CDR3 region is CSARGQGHAYEQYF. The CDR3 DNA reads as TGCAGTGCCCGTGGACAGGGCCATGCCTACGAGCAGTACTTC.

This clonotype was observed at least ten times. The chain combines TRBV20-1 with TRBJ2-3; D is unresolved. CDR1 is DFQATT, CDR2 SNEGSKA, per germline (reference sequence). Trimming removed 3 bases from V and 4 bases from J, with 11 bases in between. This CDR3 contains 13 residues. The CDR3 nucleotides read TGCAGTGCTAGCCCGACCAGCGCAGATACGCAGTATTTT. This codes for CSASPTSADTQYF.

The rearrangement links TRBV12-3 or TRBV12-4 to TRBJ1-2, with TRBD1 as a possible D gene (6 bases). The CDR3 is made up of 15 amino acids. V was clipped by 3 bases and J by 6 bases, with 17 bases between them. CDR3 protein: CASSFALQGVDGYTF. Written as DNA, the CDR3 is TGTGCCAGCAGTTTTGCCTTACAGGGAGTCGATGGCTACACCTTC.

This clonotype occurred many times. The chain is built from TRBV5-1 and TRBJ1-2; 9 nucleotides line up with TRBD1. The CDR3 is 15 amino acids. CDR1 and CDR2 (germline): SGHRS, YFSETQ. V trimming: 0 bases; J trimming: 7 bases; junction bases outside the gene matches: 7. The CDR3 loop reads CASSLGTGASRGYTF. CDR3 nucleotides: TGCGCCAGCAGCTTGGGGACAGGGGCGTCTCGTGGCTACACCTTC.

This clonotype was observed many times. CDR3 nucleotide sequence: TGCGCCAGCAGCCAAGATGCTAGCGGGGGCCTTTACACCGGGGAGCTGTTTTTT. It yields the protein CASSQDASGGLYTGELFF. This chain uses TRBV4-3 with TRBJ2-2, with 10 bases lining up with TRBD2. Unmatched junction bases numbered 7, after V lost 0 bases and J lost 3 bases. The CDR3 consists of 18 residues. Germline values: CDR1 LGHNA, CDR2 YSLEER.